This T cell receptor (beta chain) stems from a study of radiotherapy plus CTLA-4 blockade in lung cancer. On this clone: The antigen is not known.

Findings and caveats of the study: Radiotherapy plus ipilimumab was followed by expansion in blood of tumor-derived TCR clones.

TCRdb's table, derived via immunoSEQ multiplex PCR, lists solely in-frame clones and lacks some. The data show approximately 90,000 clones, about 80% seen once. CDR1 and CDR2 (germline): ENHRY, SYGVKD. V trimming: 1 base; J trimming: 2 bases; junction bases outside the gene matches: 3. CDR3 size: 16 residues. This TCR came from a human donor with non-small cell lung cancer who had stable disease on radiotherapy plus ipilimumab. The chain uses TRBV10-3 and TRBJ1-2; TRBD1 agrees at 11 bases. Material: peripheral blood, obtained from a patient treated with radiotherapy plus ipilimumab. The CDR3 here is CAISEYGDRGNYGYTF. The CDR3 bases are TGTGCCATCAGTGAGTATGGGGACAGGGGGAACTATGGCTACACCTTC.